Following are 16 T cell receptor beta chains from one sample sequenced in a study of monozygotic twins with inflammatory bowel disease. TCRdb reprocessed the 5' RACE reads and reports one entry per CDR3 protein, with no DNA. The table lists roughly 160,000 distinct CDR3 sequences. The sample consisted of blood. The receptors come from a human donor with ulcerative colitis or Crohn's disease, or a healthy co-twin of an affected twin (not recorded which).

V usage is TRBV2 and J usage is TRBJ2-5; the D call from TCRdb, TRBD1, cannot be confirmed without DNA. The length of the CDR3 is 11 residues. The germline V gene has CDR1 SNHLY and CDR2 FYNNEI. The chain's CDR3 is CASRGIETQYF.

The chain uses TRBV5-4 and TRBJ1-6; TCRdb's D call of TRBD1 is untestable without DNA. The CDR3 extends over 14 amino acids. Germline assignment: CDR1 SGHNT and CDR2 YYREEE (reference sequence). The CDR3 region is CASSYGTENSPLHF.

V is TRBV5-4 and J is TRBJ2-2; TCRdb proposes TRBD2, but this gene call is untestable without DNA. The CDR3 runs 16 residues. CDR1 is SGHNT, CDR2 YYREEE, per germline (reference sequence). CDR3: CASSSLPGLNTGELFF.

The rearrangement links TRBV20-1 to TRBJ1-4; TCRdb's D call, TRBD1, is unchecked because there is no DNA. The CDR3 has 15 amino acids. From germline, CDR1 is DFQATT and CDR2 SNEGSKA (reference sequence). CDR3 amino acids: CSARWTGQGTEKLFF.

V and J are TRBV9 and TRBJ2-5; TCRdb designates TRBD1, a call that cannot be tested without DNA. Per germline, CDR1 SGDLS and CDR2 YYNGEE. The CDR3 is 14 residues long. CDR3 loop: CASSPLRVRGTQYF.

This chain links TRBV18 with TRBJ1-1. The germline V gene has CDR1 KGHSH and CDR2 LQKENI. This CDR3 comprises 13 residues. The CDR3 spells CASSPMENTEAFF.

The chain links TRBV3-1 to TRBJ1-2; no DNA is available, so the TRBD1 call from TCRdb remains unchecked. The CDR3 contains 16 residues. CDR1 is LGHDT and CDR2 is YNNKEL in the germline V gene (reference sequence). CDR3 sequence reads: CASSQGGQGGADGYTF.

The rearrangement links TRBV12-3 or TRBV12-4 to TRBJ1-2; the TCRdb D gene call, TRBD1, has no DNA to confirm it. CDR3 length: 14 residues. CDR3 sequence reads: CASSVDRGKNGYTF.

The chain combines TRBV12-3 or TRBV12-4 with TRBJ2-2; TCRdb's D call, TRBD1, is unchecked because there is no DNA. CDR3 length: 15 amino acids. This CDR3 reads CASSRTPANTGELFF.

The CDR3 reads CSARDHRLNQPQHF. The chain carries TRBV20-1 and TRBJ1-5; the TCRdb D gene call, TRBD1, has no DNA to confirm it. In germline, CDR1 is DFQATT, CDR2 SNEGSKA (reference sequence). This CDR3 contains 14 residues.

CDR3 amino acids: CASSHTNSPLHF. The rearrangement links TRBV5-5 to TRBJ1-6. The CDR3 sequence is 12 residues long. CDR1 is SGHKS and CDR2 is YYEKEE in the germline V gene (reference sequence).

V and J are TRBV28 and TRBJ2-1. The CDR3 covers 13 residues. Per the germline V gene, CDR1 is MDHEN and CDR2 is SYDVKM. The chain's CDR3 is CASSTDSYNEQFF. The full variable domain, with the rest looked up from reference TRBV28 and TRBJ2-1, is DVKVTQSSRYLVKRTGEKVFLECVQDMDHENMFWYRQDPGLGLRLIYFSYDVKMKEKGDIPEGYSVSREKKERFSLILESASTNQTSMYLCASSTDSYNEQFFGPGTRLTVL.

The chain carries TRBV21-1 and TRBJ1-2; absent DNA, TCRdb's TRBD1 call cannot be checked. TRBV21-1 constitutes a pseudogene. The CDR3 runs to 13 residues. This chain's CDR3 is CASSGAGICGYTF.

The rearrangement links TRBV3-1 to TRBJ2-5; with no DNA, the TCRdb D assignment of TRBD1 cannot be verified. CDR3 length: 16 amino acids. Germline V gene lookup returns CDR1 LGHDT and CDR2 YNNKEL (reference sequence). The CDR3 spells CASSQLTGTAEETQYF.

V is TRBV7-8 and J is TRBJ1-6; as DNA is missing, the TRBD1 call by TCRdb cannot be tested. Germline assignment: CDR1 SGHVS and CDR2 FQNEAQ. The CDR3 extends over 16 amino acids. The CDR3 reads CASSPSYPGLSSPLHF.

CDR3 loop: CSARLAGETQYF. The chain has TRBV20-1 and TRBJ2-5; the TCRdb D gene call, TRBD2, has no DNA to confirm it. The CDR3 contains 12 residues. CDR1 is DFQATT and CDR2 is SNEGSKA in the germline V gene (reference sequence).